Listed here are 18 T cell receptor beta chains from one sample, sequenced in a study of identical twins. TCRdb processed the 5' RACE reads anew with MiXCR; each CDR3 protein has one entry. The sample has roughly 720,000 distinct CDR3 sequences, 15% to 20% seen once. These data were also reused for a study on T cells expressing NK-cell markers.

Specimen: PBMCs. The source of these receptors is a woman aged 18-29 years in good health.

V is TRBV9 and J is TRBJ2-3; no reliable D call. Trimming took off 1 base at V and 0 bases at J, with 9 bases between the two ends. Germline V CDR1 and CDR2: SGDLS, YYNGEE. CDR3 length: 15 residues. CDR3 amino acids: CASSVSAASTDTQYF. The DNA of the CDR3 is TGTGCCAGCAGCGTATCTGCGGCTAGCACAGATACGCAGTATTTT.

The chain carries TRBV7-2 and TRBJ2-5; possible D gene TRBD2, 6 bases. V was cut by 1 base and J by 1 base, with 13 bases left in between. This CDR3 is built from 16 residues. Germline V gene lookup returns CDR1 SGHTA and CDR2 FQGNSA. CDR3 nucleotide sequence: TGTGCCAGCAGCTTAGGTGTTCGGAGGGGCCAAGAGACCCAGTACTTC. It yields the protein CASSLGVRRGQETQYF.

This clonotype appeared many times. V and J are TRBV12-3 or TRBV12-4 and TRBJ2-1; the D is unclear. The CDR3 runs 13 residues. V was pared by 6 bases and J by 6 bases, with 12 bases between. Here the CDR3 reads CASSPPEINEQFF. Written as DNA, the CDR3 is TGTGCCAGCAGCCCCCCAGAGATCAATGAGCAGTTCTTC.

This clonotype has only one observation. The CDR3 spells CASSLETGKINEQFF. In DNA form, the CDR3 reads TGTGCCAGCAGCTTAGAGACAGGAAAGATCAATGAGCAGTTCTTC. V and J are TRBV7-6 and TRBJ2-1; perhaps TRBD1 as D (6 bases). V was cut by 1 base and J by 6 bases, with 13 bases left in between. This CDR3 has 15 residues. CDR1 SGHVS and CDR2 FNYEAQ come from the germline V gene.

This chain joins TRBV10-3 and TRBJ2-5; D possibly corresponds to TRBD2 (6 bases). Germline V gives CDR1 ENHRY, CDR2 SYGVKD. Trimming took 3 bases from V and 5 from J, leaving 10 bases between them. The CDR3 spans 13 residues. The CDR3 loop is CAISDGRTETQYF. In DNA, the CDR3 is TGTGCCATCAGTGACGGGAGAACGGAGACCCAGTACTTC.

The chain is built from TRBV6-5 and TRBJ2-7, with D hard to call. V lost 0 bases to trimming and J lost 3 bases, with 12 bases between them. This CDR3 is built from 15 residues. Germline V gives CDR1 MNHEY, CDR2 SVGAGI. This CDR3 is CASSYSYYGYYEQYF. The CDR3 DNA reads as TGTGCCAGCAGTTACTCGTACTACGGATACTACGAGCAGTACTTC.

This chain uses TRBV7-9 with TRBJ2-1; D not resolved. Germline V gene data show CDR1 as SEHNR and CDR2 as FQNEAQ (reference sequence). V was cut by 1 base and J by 9 bases, with 10 bases left in between. The CDR3 spans 13 residues. CDR3 sequence: CASSLGYIGEQFF. The CDR3 DNA reads TGTGCCAGCAGCTTAGGTTATATTGGTGAGCAGTTCTTC.

This clonotype showed up many times. The CDR3 DNA follows: TGTGCCAGCAGCTCACAGGGAGGTACGCAGTATTTT. Translating gives CASSSQGGTQYF. The gene calls are TRBV7-8 and TRBJ2-3; D might be TRBD1 or TRBD2, each matching 6 bases. V lost 4 bases and J 8 bases, leaving 10 bases between the germline ends. From germline, CDR1 is SGHVS and CDR2 FQNEAQ. The CDR3 is made up of 12 amino acids.

The gene calls are TRBV20-1 and TRBJ2-5; D unresolved. The germline V gene encodes CDR1 DFQATT and CDR2 SNEGSKA (reference sequence). The CDR3 is 14 residues long. Trimming shortened V by 5 bases and J by 2 bases, and 15 bases separated the two germline ends. CDR3 nucleotide sequence: TGCAGTGCTCTTGCTTCCAGGATTCAAGAGACCCAGTACTTC. It codes for CSALASRIQETQYF.

The table lists this clonotype with a few counts. V gene TRBV29-1 combines with J gene TRBJ2-7, with D tentatively TRBD1 or TRBD2 (5 bases each). V shed 7 bases and J shed 6 bases, with 19 bases lying between them. Germline V gene lookup returns CDR1 SQVTM and CDR2 ANQGSEA. This CDR3 contains 13 residues. CDR3 sequence: CSAAETWGSEQYF. The CDR3 region has the DNA TGCAGCGCCGCCGAGACTTGGGGGTCCGAGCAGTACTTC.

The chain combines TRBV7-3 with TRBJ2-3; D may be TRBD2 (6 bases). This CDR3 comprises 13 residues. Trimming shortened V by 3 bases and J by 7 bases, and 11 bases separated the two germline ends. Germline-derived CDR1 and CDR2 are SGHTA and FQGTGA. CDR3 protein: CASSLQGGNTQYF. CDR3 bases: TGTGCCAGCAGCTTGCAGGGAGGCAATACGCAGTATTTT.

This clonotype was seen more than once but under ten times. The chain is built from TRBV5-1 and TRBJ2-3; TRBD2 might be the D (5 bases). The CDR3 consists of 14 residues. CDR1 and CDR2 from the germline V gene are SGHRS and YFSETQ. Trimming shortened V by 3 bases and J by 5 bases, and 13 bases separated the two germline ends. The DNA of the CDR3 is TGCGCCAGCAGCTCTTTAGCGACTCGAGATACGCAGTATTTT. Translating gives CASSSLATRDTQYF.

The chain links TRBV6-4 to TRBJ2-3, with 10 bases identical to TRBD1. The CDR3 extends over 14 amino acids. The ends lost 8 bases at V and 7 bases at J; junction bases unmatched: 9. Germline loops: CDR1 MRHNA, CDR2 SNTAGT. CDR3 region: CASSRDRGGNTQYF. In DNA form, the CDR3 reads TGTGCCAGCTCCCGGGACAGGGGCGGAAATACGCAGTATTTT.

This clonotype was picked up a small number of times. This chain joins TRBV7-9 and TRBJ2-6; D might be TRBD1 (5 bases). The CDR3 length is 16 residues. Looked up from germline, CDR1 is SEHNR and CDR2 is FQNEAQ (reference sequence). Trimming took 10 bases from V and 0 from J, leaving 16 bases between them. The CDR3 is CATQGATLSGANVLTF. The CDR3 DNA sequence: TGTGCCACTCAGGGCGCGACGCTCTCTGGGGCCAACGTCCTGACTTTC.

The chain uses TRBV15 and TRBJ1-2; D not certain. Germline V gene lookup returns CDR1 LNHNV and CDR2 YYDKDF (reference sequence). The length of the CDR3 is 13 residues. V lost 0 bases and J 8 bases, leaving 10 bases between the germline ends. For the CDR3, the DNA is TGTGCCACCAGCAGAGACGGCTCGGGAGGCTACACCTTC. This translates into CATSRDGSGGYTF.

The V call is TRBV6-2 or TRBV6-3, the J call TRBJ2-7, with a tentative D call TRBD2 (5 bases). Trimming shortened V by 6 bases and J by 2 bases, and 17 bases separated the two germline ends. Germline lookup yields CDR1 MNHEY and CDR2 SVGEGT. The CDR3 has 15 amino acids. CDR3 DNA sequence: TGTGCCAGCAGGGCTGGCATGCGGAGGACCTACGAGCAGTACTTC. As protein: CASRAGMRRTYEQYF.

This clonotype was picked up one time. V gene TRBV30 combines with J gene TRBJ1-6; D is ambiguous. The CDR3 is made up of 15 amino acids. V shed 0 bases and J shed 5 bases, with 11 bases lying between them. Per the germline V gene, CDR1 is GTSNPN and CDR2 is SVGIG (reference sequence). CDR3 amino acids: CAWSVGRANNSPLHF. The DNA for the CDR3 is TGTGCCTGGAGTGTGGGTAGGGCGAATAATTCACCCCTCCACTTT.

V is TRBV9 and J is TRBJ2-7, with TRBD2 as a possible D gene (6 bases). This CDR3 has 13 amino acids. The germline V and J ends were trimmed by 0 bases and 6 bases, with 10 bases remaining between them. The V gene's germline CDR1 is SGDLS and CDR2 YYNGEE. The CDR3, as DNA: TGTGCCAGCAGCGTAGACGGGGGAGGCGAGCAGTACTTC. It yields the protein CASSVDGGGEQYF.